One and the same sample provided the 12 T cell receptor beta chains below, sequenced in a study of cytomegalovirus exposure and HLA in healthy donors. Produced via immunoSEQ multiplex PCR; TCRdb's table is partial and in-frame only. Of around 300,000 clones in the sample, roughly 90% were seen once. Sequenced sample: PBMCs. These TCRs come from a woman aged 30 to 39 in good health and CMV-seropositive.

Here the CDR3 DNA reads TGCAGCGTTCCAACCCCGGGAATCTCCTATGGCTACACCTTC. As protein: CSVPTPGISYGYTF. The chain has TRBV29-1 and TRBJ1-2; D not resolved. The CDR3 contains 14 residues. V dropped 5 bases and J dropped 4 bases, with 17 bases sitting between them. Germline V CDR1 and CDR2: SQVTM, ANQGSEA.

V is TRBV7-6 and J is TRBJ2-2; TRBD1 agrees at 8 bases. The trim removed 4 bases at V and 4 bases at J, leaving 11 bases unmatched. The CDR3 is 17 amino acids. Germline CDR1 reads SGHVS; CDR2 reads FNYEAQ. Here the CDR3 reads CASSYGQGSLGTGELFF. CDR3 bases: TGTGCCAGCAGCTACGGACAGGGATCACTTGGCACCGGGGAGCTGTTTTTT.

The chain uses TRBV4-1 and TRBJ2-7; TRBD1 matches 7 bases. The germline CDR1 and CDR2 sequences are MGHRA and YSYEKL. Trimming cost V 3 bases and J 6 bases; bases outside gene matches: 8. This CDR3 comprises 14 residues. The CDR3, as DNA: TGCGCCAGCAGCCAGCCCCTCAGACAGGGCGAGCAGTACTTC. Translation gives CASSQPLRQGEQYF.

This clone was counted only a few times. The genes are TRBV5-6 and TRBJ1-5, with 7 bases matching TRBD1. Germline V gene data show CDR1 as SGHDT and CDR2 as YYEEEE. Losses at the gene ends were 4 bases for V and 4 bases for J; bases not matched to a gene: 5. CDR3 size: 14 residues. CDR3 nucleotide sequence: TGTGCCAGCAGCAAGACAGGGTTGAATCAGCCCCAGCATTTT. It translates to CASSKTGLNQPQHF.

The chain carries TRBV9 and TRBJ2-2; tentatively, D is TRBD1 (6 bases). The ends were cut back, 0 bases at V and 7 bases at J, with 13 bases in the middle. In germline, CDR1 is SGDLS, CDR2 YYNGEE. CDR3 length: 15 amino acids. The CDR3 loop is CASSVGTENSGELFF. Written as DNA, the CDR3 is TGTGCCAGCAGCGTAGGGACAGAAAATAGCGGGGAGCTGTTTTTT.

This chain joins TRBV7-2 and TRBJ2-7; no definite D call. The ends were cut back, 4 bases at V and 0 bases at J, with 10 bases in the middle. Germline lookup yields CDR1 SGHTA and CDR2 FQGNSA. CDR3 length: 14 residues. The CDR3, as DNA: TGTGCCAGCAGCTCACAGCGCAGCTCCTACGAGCAGTACTTC. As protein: CASSSQRSSYEQYF.

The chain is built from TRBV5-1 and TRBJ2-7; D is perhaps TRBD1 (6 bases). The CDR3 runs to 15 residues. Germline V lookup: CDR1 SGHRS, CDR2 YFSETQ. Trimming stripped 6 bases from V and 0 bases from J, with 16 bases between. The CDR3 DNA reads TGCGCCAGCAACCCTAGAGGACAGAGCTCCTACGAGCAGTACTTC. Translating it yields CASNPRGQSSYEQYF. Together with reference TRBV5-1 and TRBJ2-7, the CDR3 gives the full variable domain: KAGVTQTPRYLIKTRGQQVTLSCSPISGHRSVSWYQQTPGQGLQFLFEYFSETQRNKGNFPGRFSGRQFSNSRSEMNVSTLELGDSALYLCASNPRGQSSYEQYFGPGTRLTVT.

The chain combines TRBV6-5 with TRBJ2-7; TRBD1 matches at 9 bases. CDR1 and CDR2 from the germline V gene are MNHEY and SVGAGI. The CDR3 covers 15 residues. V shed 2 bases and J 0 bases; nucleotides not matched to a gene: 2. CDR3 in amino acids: CASSYRDRDSYEQYF. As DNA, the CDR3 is TGTGCCAGCAGTTACCGGGACAGGGACTCCTACGAGCAGTACTTC.

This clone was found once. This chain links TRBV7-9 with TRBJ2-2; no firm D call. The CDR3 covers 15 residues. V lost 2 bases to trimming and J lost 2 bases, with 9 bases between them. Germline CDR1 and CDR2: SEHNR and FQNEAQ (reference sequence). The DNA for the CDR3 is TGTGCCAGCAGCTTAAAGGTGCCTAACACCGGGGAGCTGTTTTTT. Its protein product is CASSLKVPNTGELFF.

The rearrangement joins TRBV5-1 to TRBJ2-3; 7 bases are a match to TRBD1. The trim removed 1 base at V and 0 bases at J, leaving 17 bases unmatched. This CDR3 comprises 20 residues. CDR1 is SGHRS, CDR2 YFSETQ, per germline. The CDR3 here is CASSLRRDSFTSTSTDTQYF. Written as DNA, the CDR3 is TGCGCCAGCAGCTTGCGTCGGGACAGCTTTACGAGCACGAGCACAGATACGCAGTATTTT.

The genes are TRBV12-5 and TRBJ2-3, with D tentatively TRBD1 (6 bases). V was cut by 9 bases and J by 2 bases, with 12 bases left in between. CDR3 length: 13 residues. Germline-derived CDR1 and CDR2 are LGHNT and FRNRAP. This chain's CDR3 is CASQGWNTDTQYF. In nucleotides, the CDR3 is TGTGCTAGCCAGGGGTGGAACACAGATACGCAGTATTTT.

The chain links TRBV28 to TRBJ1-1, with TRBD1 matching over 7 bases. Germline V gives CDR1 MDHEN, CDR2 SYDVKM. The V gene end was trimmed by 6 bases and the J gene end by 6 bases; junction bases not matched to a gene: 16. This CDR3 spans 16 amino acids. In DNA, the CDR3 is TGTGCCAGCAGGGAGATGACAGGGCCCCATTTTGCTGAAGCTTTCTTT. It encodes CASREMTGPHFAEAFF.